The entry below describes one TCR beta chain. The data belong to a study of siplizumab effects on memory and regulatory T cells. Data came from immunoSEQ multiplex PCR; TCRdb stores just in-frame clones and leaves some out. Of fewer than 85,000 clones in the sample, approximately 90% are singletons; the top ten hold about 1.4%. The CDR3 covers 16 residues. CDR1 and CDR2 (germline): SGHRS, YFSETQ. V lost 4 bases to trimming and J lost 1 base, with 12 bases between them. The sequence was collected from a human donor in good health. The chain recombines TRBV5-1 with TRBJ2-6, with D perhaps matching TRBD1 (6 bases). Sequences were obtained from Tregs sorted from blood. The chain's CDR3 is CASSPITGSGANVLTF. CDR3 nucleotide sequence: TGCGCCAGCAGCCCTATTACAGGGTCTGGGGCCAACGTCCTGACTTTC.